Each of the 14 T cell receptor beta chains below was sequenced from the same sample in a study of cytomegalovirus exposure and HLA in healthy donors. Primers: 60 Vbeta forward and 13 Jbeta reverse. Sequencing was performed with immunoSEQ multiplex PCR; in TCRdb, only in-frame clones are kept and a portion is missing. This table has approximately 130,000 clones, around 82% appearing once. The material sequenced was PBMCs. These receptor sequences come from a man between 50 and 59 years old in good health and CMV-seronegative.

V usage is TRBV28 and J usage is TRBJ2-6, with 10 bases lining up with TRBD1. The trim removed 9 bases at V and 1 base at J, leaving 6 bases unmatched. Per germline, CDR1 MDHEN and CDR2 SYDVKM. This CDR3 is 16 amino acids long. The CDR3 is CASGDRGVSGANVLTF. The CDR3 DNA reads as TGTGCCAGTGGGGACAGGGGAGTATCTGGGGCCAACGTCCTGACTTTC.

V is TRBV7-2 and J is TRBJ1-5; D gene ambiguous. In germline, CDR1 is SGHTA, CDR2 FQGNSA. The V end was cut by 5 bases, the J end by 4 bases, with 9 bases between. The CDR3 is 13 residues long. CDR3 DNA sequence: TGTGCCAGCAGCACTGGGCCAAATCAGCCCCAGCATTTT. This sequence encodes CASSTGPNQPQHF.

The rearrangement links TRBV28 to TRBJ1-5, with D possibly TRBD1 on 6 matching bases. This CDR3 is built from 14 residues. Germline V gene lookup returns CDR1 MDHEN and CDR2 SYDVKM. The V end was cut by 4 bases, the J end by 4 bases, with 11 bases between. The CDR3 region has the DNA TGTGCCAGCAGTTCTGGACAGTTGAATCAGCCCCAGCATTTT. Its protein is CASSSGQLNQPQHF.

The V and J genes are TRBV7-2 and TRBJ2-2; no firm D call. Germline V gene lookup returns CDR1 SGHTA and CDR2 FQGNSA. V shed 7 bases and J shed 7 bases, with 10 bases lying between them. The CDR3 spans 12 residues. CDR3 protein: CASTRAVGELFF. The CDR3 DNA sequence: TGTGCCAGCACCCGCGCGGTCGGGGAGCTGTTTTTT.

This rearrangement joins TRBV6-1 to TRBJ2-7; D might be TRBD1 (6 bases). This CDR3 is built from 14 residues. The germline V gene has CDR1 MNHNS and CDR2 SASEGT. V lost 6 bases and J 2 bases, leaving 14 bases between the germline ends. The CDR3 loop reads CASRGQSKTYEQYF. CDR3 in DNA: TGTGCCAGCAGAGGACAGTCTAAAACCTACGAGCAGTACTTC.

V is TRBV1 and J is TRBJ2-2; the D call TRBD2 from the table was never checked on the DNA. TRBV1 is shown as a pseudogene. There are 17 residues in the CDR3. CDR3 nucleotides: TGCACCAGCAGCCAAGATCGGCGGGAGGGCCGGCCCGGGGAGCTGTTTTTT. Protein sequence: CTSSQDRREGRPGELFF.

J is TRBJ1-3 and V is TRBV5-1; D is uncertain. Trimming removed 4 bases from V and 2 bases from J, with 10 bases in between. CDR3 length: 14 residues. Germline CDR1 and CDR2: SGHRS and YFSETQ. CDR3 DNA: TGCGCCAGCAGCCCGAGCGGAACTGGAAACACCATATATTTT. It yields the protein CASSPSGTGNTIYF.

The chain recombines TRBV10-2 with TRBJ2-5, with D possibly matching TRBD2 (6 bases). The CDR3 spans 14 residues. V was clipped by 6 bases and J by 2 bases, with 13 bases between them. Looked up from germline, CDR1 is WSHSY and CDR2 is SAAADI. The CDR3 sequence is CASRFGSGQETQYF. In DNA, the CDR3 is TGCGCCAGCAGGTTTGGTAGCGGACAAGAGACCCAGTACTTC.

V is TRBV5-4 and J is TRBJ2-2; the match to TRBD2 covers 8 bases. Losses at the gene ends were 4 bases for V and 1 base for J; bases not matched to a gene: 6. This CDR3 contains 16 residues. Germline V gives CDR1 SGHNT, CDR2 YYREEE (reference sequence). The CDR3 DNA follows: TGTGCCAGCAGCCCCCCCAGCGGGAGGAACACCGGGGAGCTGTTTTTT. The encoded protein is CASSPPSGRNTGELFF.

The V gene is TRBV5-1, the J gene TRBJ2-2, with 8 bases identical to TRBD1. The CDR3 totals 15 residues. From germline, CDR1 is SGHRS and CDR2 YFSETQ. With 4 bases clipped from V and 5 bases from J, the junction kept 7 bases outside the gene matches. As DNA, the CDR3 is TGCGCCAGCAGCACCGGACAGGGTCAGACCGGGGAGCTGTTTTTT. The encoded protein is CASSTGQGQTGELFF.

The rearrangement links TRBV6-1 to TRBJ2-1, with TRBD2 identical over 10 bases. Germline V CDR1 and CDR2: MNHNS, SASEGT. This CDR3 has 15 amino acids. V lost 6 bases and J lost 0; bases outside the gene matches: 2. CDR3 nucleotide sequence: TGTGCCAGCAGAACTAGCGGGATCTCCTACAATGAGCAGTTCTTC. This gives the protein CASRTSGISYNEQFF.

This clone came up once. The chain uses TRBV27 and TRBJ2-5; 9 bases match TRBD1. The CDR3 contains 15 residues. V shed 3 bases and J 5 bases; nucleotides not matched to a gene: 7. Germline V CDR1 and CDR2: MNHEY, SMNVEV (reference sequence). Here the CDR3 DNA reads TGTGCCAGCAGTTTCTACAGGGGGCCAGGGGAGACCCAGTACTTC. This sequence encodes CASSFYRGPGETQYF.

The V call is TRBV29-1, the J call TRBJ2-5; 9 nucleotides align to TRBD1. This CDR3 has 13 residues. With 4 bases clipped from V and 5 bases from J, the junction kept 5 bases outside the gene matches. Germline V gene sequence: CDR1 SQVTM, CDR2 ANQGSEA. The CDR3: CSVVQGAGETQYF. CDR3 nucleotides: TGCAGCGTTGTACAGGGGGCAGGGGAGACCCAGTACTTC.

The chain joins TRBV10-3 to TRBJ2-7; possible D gene TRBD2, 5 bases. Germline V gene lookup returns CDR1 ENHRY and CDR2 SYGVKD. The CDR3 contains 16 residues. V lost 8 bases to trimming and J lost 1 base, with 21 bases between them. The CDR3 DNA reads as TGTGCCATCCTTGAAACCGGGATCAGAGGGTCCTACGAGCAGTACTTC. Translated: CAILETGIRGSYEQYF.